This T cell receptor (beta chain) derives from a study of blood T cell repertoires in COVID-19 (dated by TCRdb to 2020 to 2021). Study-level background: The collaborator samples originated in the United States, Italy and Spain and spanned the acute and convalescent phases of COVID-19. The material from the prospective study consisted of cDNA or gDNA derived from T cells, B-cell-depleted T cells, or PBMCs. The dataset comprised deeply sampled blood TCRbeta repertoires from subjects exposed to, actively infected with, or recovered from COVID-19. The repertoires were released in a freely available public database intended as a resource for research on the immune response to SARS-CoV-2. The samples were drawn from two sources: the first 160 participants of the ongoing ImmuneRACE study, and 1,000 to 1,500 subjects contributed by 6 global collaborators. Nearly every sample came with metadata listing a de-identified subject ID, COVID-19 status, age in years and sex. Where HLA class I and class II types were available, the types were taken from metadata supplied by the sample provider, not from assay-based typing.

The immunoSEQ Assay, a bias-controlled multiplex PCR, was used to amplify TCRbeta CDR3 regions from genomic DNA. In the paper's pipeline: Within the assay, amplification of reference gene primers was used to estimate how many nucleated cells each sample contained. To quantify the absolute abundance of each unique TCRbeta CDR3 rearrangement, sequence reads were collapsed and filtered. For each sample, productive Simpson clonality was calculated by taking the square root of Simpson's diversity index across productive rearrangements. Imported from immuneACCESS, the table was reduced by TCRdb to in-frame sequences with V and J called. These copies leave out some clones; in studies compared against another copy, an unresolved V gene accounts for under half, and the cause of the remainder is not known. V and J calls and clone size are as listed in that table; D and trimming were resolved from the DNA. The sample records about 98,000 clones, 82% of which are singletons. About a tenth of the sample comes from the top ten.

The cysteine opens and the phenylalanine closes a CDR3 of 15 amino acids. Only the CDR3 part of the read is kept: 45 bases, read in frame from the first base. V ends up 3 bases short and J 5 bases short, with an unmatched junction base count of 2. From a lookup of the germline V gene (reference sequence), CDR1 and CDR2 are SGHNT and YYREEE. What the work shows at the level of the full study, not this receptor alone: How much clinical and demographic metadata was included differed by source and by participant, and the metadata was provided uncurated.

With regard to this clone: Its antigen is still unknown. No base-level quality is on record; no much larger clone is a single base apart.

Whole blood was collected in K2EDTA tubes by collaborating institutions according to the institutions' own protocols. For TCRbeta analysis, collaborator samples were shipped as frozen whole blood, as isolated PBMCs, or as DNA extracted from either sample type. Rearrangement joined TRBV5-4 to TRBJ1-6; 10 central bases correspond to TRBD1. Sequenced sample: peripheral blood. The TCR sequence derives from a man in his sixties or seventies with active or convalescent COVID-19. The DNA reads TGTGCCAGCAGCTCAGGACAGGGGGATAATTCACCCCTCCACTTT. This yields the protein CASSSGQGDNSPLHF.